This T cell receptor beta chain was documented in a study of CD8+ T cells in alopecia areata (dated by TCRdb to the late 2010s). Broadly, across the study: The treated patients, all with moderate-to-severe alopecia areata, were enrolled in an open-label pilot trial of oral tofacitinib given at 5 to 10 mg twice daily. Patients received tofacitinib for 6 to 18 months and were then followed off drug for 6 months to check for delayed response and recurrence. For the treated patients, the SALT score, which quantifies what percentage of scalp surface area is affected, served as the measure of disease severity. In both human patients and the C3H/HeJ mouse model, the study applied high-throughput TCRbeta sequencing to look at T cell clonal expansion in alopecia areata. Scalp tissue and sorted CD4+ and CD8+ peripheral blood T cells from patchy and totalis/universalis alopecia areata patients and from healthy controls were covered by human TCRbeta sequencing. Tofacitinib-treated patients had biopsies at baseline and at 4 and 24 weeks of treatment, with a later scalp biopsy in several patients. Clonality in the scalp was compared among normal scalp (n=4), patchy alopecia areata scalp (n=8), and alopecia totalis/universalis scalp (n=8). RNA came from the PAXgene miRNA kit for fixed scalp, the miRNeasy kit for PBMCs, and the RNeasy kit for mouse skin. TCRbeta CDR3 regions were amplified by immunoSEQ multiplex PCR with 35 Vbeta forward and 13 Jbeta reverse primers.

Only a few counts were recorded for this clone. The antigen this receptor binds is unknown. No much larger clonotype is one base removed from it; base qualities were not supplied. Libraries were built with the immunoSEQ multiplex PCR assay. To provide template for TCR sequencing, every sample had RNA extracted and reverse transcribed into cDNA. SuperScript III was used to make first-strand cDNA, primed with a 2:1 mix of oligo-dT and random hexamers. A synthetic immune receptor repertoire was used to assess amplification bias, and residual bias was removed computationally. In the authors' own workflow: Raw reads were preprocessed to remove errors, and CDR3 was defined according to IMGT conventions as the region from the conserved cysteine to phenylalanine. Clonality was computed as 1 minus the Shannon entropy, with the entropy normalized by log2 of the number of productive unique TCRs. Whether scalp clones were CD4 or CD8 was inferred by matching scalp TCRbeta sequences against CD4 and CD8 repertoires sorted from blood. TCRdb provides this immuneACCESS table in a form limited to in-frame rearrangements. Some clones are lacking; in checked studies, under half of them reflect an unresolved V gene, and why the rest are absent is not known. V, J and clone size are taken as reported in that table, and D and trimming were inferred from the DNA itself. Across this sample there are more than 200,000 clones, with more than 60% seen only once. Around 1.2% of the sample comes from the top ten.

The paper's findings and limits, for the study overall: Tofacitinib significantly decreased scalp clonality and the number of expanded CD8+ clones among the top 100 scalp clones. Compared with mice, TCR sequences shared between patients were less clear, possibly partly because of HLA diversity across the patient population. The treated cohort was small, with a single nonresponder, so links between baseline CD8+ expansion and response need larger studies. Higher clonality and more expanded CD8+ clones were observed in lesional scalp than in normal scalp, particularly in alopecia totalis/universalis, a finding suggestive of antigenic drive. Unlike mouse skin, which is dominated by gammadelta T cells, normal human skin has resident alphabeta T cells that are also sequenced, and this complicates analysis of the scalp TCR repertoire. Many expanded lesional clones were found to persist in scalp and blood during tofacitinib treatment, and relapse after treatment cessation may be partly explained by this persistence.

In the paper's terms, the treatment or condition label means: oral pan-JAK inhibitor, 5-10 mg twice daily. Peripheral blood and lesional scalp punch biopsies were obtained from patients with alopecia areata. After PBMCs were isolated by density centrifugation and stained for CD3, CD4 and CD8, a FACSAria was used to sort CD4+ and CD8+ T cells. This receptor was obtained from a human donor with alopecia areata. This sample comprised CD4+ T cells sorted from blood, obtained around week 46, from a patient treated with tofacitinib.

The CDR3 corresponds to CSASAGGVFTF. The DNA is TGCAGTGCTAGTGCCGGGGGCGTGTTCACCTTC. Recombination joined TRBV20-1 with TRBJ1-2, and possibly TRBD1, on 6 matching bases. V sheds 3 bases and J sheds 13 bases, leaving 15 bases between their ends. From the cysteine up to the phenylalanine, the CDR3 has a length of 11 residues. Only CDR3 DNA is held: 33 bases, read in frame from base 1. The germline V gene encodes CDR1 DFQATT and CDR2 SNEGSKA (reference sequence).